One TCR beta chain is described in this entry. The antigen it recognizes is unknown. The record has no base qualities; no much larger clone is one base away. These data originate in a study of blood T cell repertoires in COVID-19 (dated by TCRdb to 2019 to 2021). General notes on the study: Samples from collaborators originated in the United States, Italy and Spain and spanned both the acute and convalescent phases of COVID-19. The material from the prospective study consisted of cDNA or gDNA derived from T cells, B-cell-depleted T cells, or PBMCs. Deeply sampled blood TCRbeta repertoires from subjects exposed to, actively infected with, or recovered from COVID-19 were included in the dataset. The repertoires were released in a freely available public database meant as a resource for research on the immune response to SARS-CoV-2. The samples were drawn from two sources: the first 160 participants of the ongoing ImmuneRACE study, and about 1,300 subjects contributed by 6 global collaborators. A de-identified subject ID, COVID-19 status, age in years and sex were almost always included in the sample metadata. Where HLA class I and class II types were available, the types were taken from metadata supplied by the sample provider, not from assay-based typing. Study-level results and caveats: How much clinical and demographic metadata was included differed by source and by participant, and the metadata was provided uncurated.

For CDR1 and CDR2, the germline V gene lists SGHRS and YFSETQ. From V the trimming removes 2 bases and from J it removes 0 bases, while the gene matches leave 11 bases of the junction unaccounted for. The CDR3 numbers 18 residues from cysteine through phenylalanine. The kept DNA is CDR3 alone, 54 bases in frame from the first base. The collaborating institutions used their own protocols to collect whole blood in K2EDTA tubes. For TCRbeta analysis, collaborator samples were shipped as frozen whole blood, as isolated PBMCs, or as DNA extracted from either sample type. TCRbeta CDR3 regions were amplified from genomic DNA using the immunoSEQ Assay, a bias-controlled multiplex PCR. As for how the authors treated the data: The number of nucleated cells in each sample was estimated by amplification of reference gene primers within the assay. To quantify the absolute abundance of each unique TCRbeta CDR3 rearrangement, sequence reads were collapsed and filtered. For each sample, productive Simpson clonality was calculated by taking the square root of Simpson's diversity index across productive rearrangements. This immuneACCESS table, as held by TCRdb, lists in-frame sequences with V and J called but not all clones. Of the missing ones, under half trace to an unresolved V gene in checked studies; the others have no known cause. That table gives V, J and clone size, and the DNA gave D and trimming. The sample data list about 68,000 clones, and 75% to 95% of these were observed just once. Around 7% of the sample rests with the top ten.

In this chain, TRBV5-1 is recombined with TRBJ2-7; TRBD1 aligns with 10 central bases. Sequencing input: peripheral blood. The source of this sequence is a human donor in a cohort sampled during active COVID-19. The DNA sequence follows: TGCGCCAGCAGCTTTCACCCGGCGGGACAGGGGACCTCCTACGAGCAGTACTTC. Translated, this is CASSFHPAGQGTSYEQYF.